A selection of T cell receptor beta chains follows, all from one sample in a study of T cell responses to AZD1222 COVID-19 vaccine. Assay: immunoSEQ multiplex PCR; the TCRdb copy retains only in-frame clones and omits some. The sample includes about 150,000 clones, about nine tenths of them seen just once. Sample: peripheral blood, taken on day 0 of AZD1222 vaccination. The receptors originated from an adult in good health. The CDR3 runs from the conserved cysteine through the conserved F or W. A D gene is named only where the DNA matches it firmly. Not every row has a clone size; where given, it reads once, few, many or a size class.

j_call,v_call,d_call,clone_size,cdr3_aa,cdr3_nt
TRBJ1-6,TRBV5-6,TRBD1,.,CASSLGPRGTNSPLHF,TGTGCCAGCAGCTTGGGGCCCAGGGGGACTAATTCACCCCTCCACTTT
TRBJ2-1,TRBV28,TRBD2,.,CASRSSGSYNEQFF,TGTGCCAGCAGATCTAGCGGCTCCTACAATGAGCAGTTCTTC
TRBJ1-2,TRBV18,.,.,CASSPTTNYGYTF,TGTGCCAGCTCACCCACGACTAACTATGGCTACACCTTC
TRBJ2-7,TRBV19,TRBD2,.,CASTSGTSGRAEQYF,TGTGCCAGTACCTCAGGGACTAGCGGGAGGGCGGAGCAGTACTTC
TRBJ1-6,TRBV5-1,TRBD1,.,CASSETGGPNSPLHF,TGCGCCAGCAGCGAGACAGGGGGCCCCAATTCACCCCTCCACTTT
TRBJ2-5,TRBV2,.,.,CASNPLRGGETQYF,TGTGCCAGCAACCCGCTTCGGGGTGGAGAGACCCAGTACTTC
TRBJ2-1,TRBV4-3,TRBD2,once,CASSQVLREVDEQFF,TGCGCCAGCAGCCAAGTCTTGCGGGAGGTGGATGAGCAGTTCTTC
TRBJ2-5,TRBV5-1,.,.,CASSLGAGTGETQYF,TGCGCCAGCAGCTTGGGAGCGGGCACAGGGGAGACCCAGTACTTC
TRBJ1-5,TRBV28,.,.,CASSLRGYSNQPQHF,TGTGCCAGCAGTTTGCGGGGATATAGCAATCAGCCCCAGCATTTT
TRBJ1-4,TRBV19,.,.,CASSMGGSRLNEKLFF,TGTGCCAGTAGTATGGGAGGGAGTCGGCTTAATGAAAAACTGTTTTTT
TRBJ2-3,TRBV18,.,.,CASERLTRSTDTQYF,TGTGCCAGCGAACGACTGACCCGGAGCACAGATACGCAGTATTTT
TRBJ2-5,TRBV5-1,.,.,CASSVYGMGETQYF,TGCGCCAGCAGCGTGTACGGGATGGGGGAGACCCAGTACTTC
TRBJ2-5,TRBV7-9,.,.,CASSLSRETQYF,TGTGCCAGCAGCTTAAGTCGGGAGACCCAGTACTTC
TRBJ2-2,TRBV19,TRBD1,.,CASSMTQGKNTGELFF,TGTGCCAGTAGTATGACACAGGGGAAGAACACCGGGGAGCTGTTTTTT
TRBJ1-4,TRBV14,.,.,CASSPLSPTGRPSEKLFF,TGTGCCAGCAGCCCCCTTTCCCCGACAGGCCGACCCAGTGAAAAACTGTTTTTT
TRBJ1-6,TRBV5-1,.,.,CASSLGGERNSPLHF,TGCGCCAGCAGCTTGGGTGGTGAGAGAAATTCACCCCTCCACTTT
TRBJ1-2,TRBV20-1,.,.,CSASLWGEGGYTF,TGCAGTGCTAGTCTTTGGGGTGAGGGGGGCTACACCTTC
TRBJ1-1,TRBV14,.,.,CASSLGQVGNTEAFF,TGTGCCAGCAGCCTGGGGCAGGTCGGCAACACTGAAGCTTTCTTT
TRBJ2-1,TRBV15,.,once,CATSRDGGPRPNEQFF,TGTGCCACCAGCAGAGATGGGGGGCCGCGCCCGAATGAGCAGTTCTTC
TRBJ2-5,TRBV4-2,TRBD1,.,CASSQDPRTGFGETQYF,TGTGCCAGCAGCCAAGACCCTAGGACAGGGTTTGGAGAGACCCAGTACTTC
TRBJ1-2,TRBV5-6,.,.,CASSLYEGHGYTF,TGTGCCAGCAGCTTGTATGAGGGGCATGGCTACACCTTC
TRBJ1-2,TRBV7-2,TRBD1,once,CASSLGRGQWYGYTF,TGTGCCAGCAGCTTAGGCCGGGGACAGTGGTATGGCTACACCTTC
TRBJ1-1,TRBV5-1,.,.,CASRVARNTEAFF,TGCGCCAGCAGGGTAGCAAGGAACACTGAAGCTTTCTTT
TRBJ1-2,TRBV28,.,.,CASSPPTAGYGYTF,TGTGCCAGCAGTCCCCCGACCGCCGGCTATGGCTACACCTTC
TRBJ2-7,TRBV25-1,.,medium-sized,CASSESTYEQYF,TGTGCCAGCAGTGAAAGCACCTACGAGCAGTACTTC
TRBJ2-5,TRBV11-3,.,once,CASSLGGGSQETQYF,TGTGCCAGCAGCTTAGGTGGAGGGTCCCAGGAGACCCAGTACTTC
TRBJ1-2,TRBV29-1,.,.,CSVEYGYTF,TGCAGCGTTGAATATGGCTACACCTTC
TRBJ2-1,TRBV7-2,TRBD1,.,CASSLGTGRNEQFF,TGTGCCAGCAGCTTAGGGACAGGGAGGAATGAGCAGTTCTTC
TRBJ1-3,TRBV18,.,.,CASSKYSGNTIYF,TGTGCCAGCTCAAAATACTCTGGAAACACCATATATTTT
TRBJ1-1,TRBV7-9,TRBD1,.,CASSEYDRDSEAFF,TGTGCCAGCAGCGAATACGACAGGGACTCTGAAGCTTTCTTT
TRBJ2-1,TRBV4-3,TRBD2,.,CASSQRRLAGGSINNEQFF,TGCGCCAGCAGCCAAAGACGACTAGCGGGAGGGAGTATTAACAATGAGCAGTTCTTC
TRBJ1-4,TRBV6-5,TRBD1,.,CASSSMDRGSEKLFF,TGTGCCAGCAGTTCCATGGACAGGGGAAGTGAAAAACTGTTTTTT
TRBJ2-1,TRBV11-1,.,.,CASSFAGWEFF,TGTGCCAGCAGCTTTGCGGGATGGGAGTTCTTC
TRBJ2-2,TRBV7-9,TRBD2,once,CASSPRLAVLLTNTGELFF,TGTGCCAGCAGCCCCCGACTAGCGGTTCTATTAACGAACACCGGGGAGCTGTTTTTT
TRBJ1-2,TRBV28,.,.,CASSELRNRGYTF,TGTGCCAGCAGTGAACTTCGGAACCGTGGCTACACCTTC
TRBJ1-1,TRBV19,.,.,CASKEGGNTEAFF,TGTGCCAGTAAGGAGGGCGGGAACACTGAAGCTTTCTTT
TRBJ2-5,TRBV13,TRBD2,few,CASSLSPLAEETQYF,TGTGCCAGCAGCTTATCCCCCCTAGCGGAAGAGACCCAGTACTTC
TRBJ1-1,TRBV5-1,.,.,CASSLAGQTNTEAFF,TGCGCCAGCAGCTTGGCGGGTCAAACGAACACTGAAGCTTTCTTT
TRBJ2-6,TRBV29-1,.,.,CSVLDEAGANVLTF,TGCAGCGTCCTCGACGAGGCTGGGGCCAACGTCCTGACTTTC
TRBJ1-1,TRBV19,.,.,CASRGQMNTEAFF,TGTGCCAGTAGGGGCCAAATGAACACTGAAGCTTTCTTT
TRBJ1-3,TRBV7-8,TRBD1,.,CASSPRDRGSGNTIYF,TGTGCCAGCAGCCCCCGGGACAGGGGCTCTGGAAACACCATATATTTT
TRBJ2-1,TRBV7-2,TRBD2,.,CASSLVQREGSYNEQFF,TGTGCCAGCAGCTTAGTTCAGCGGGAGGGGTCCTACAATGAGCAGTTCTTC
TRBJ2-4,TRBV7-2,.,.,CASSSSELHIQYF,TGTGCCAGCAGCTCTTCGGAATTACACATTCAGTACTTC
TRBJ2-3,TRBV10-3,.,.,CAISESSRGISTDTQYF,TGTGCCATCAGTGAGTCTTCTCGCGGAATTAGCACAGATACGCAGTATTTT
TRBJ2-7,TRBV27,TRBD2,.,CASSLVIAGVHREQYF,TGTGCCAGCAGTTTAGTTATAGCGGGAGTACATCGAGAGCAGTACTTC
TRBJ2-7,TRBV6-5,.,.,CASSYGVPGHSYEQYF,TGTGCCAGCAGTTACGGCGTCCCGGGACACTCCTACGAGCAGTACTTC
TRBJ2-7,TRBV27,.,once,CASSPRTEMTYEQYF,TGTGCCAGCAGTCCACGGACAGAGATGACCTACGAGCAGTACTTC
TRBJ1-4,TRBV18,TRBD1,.,CASSLNTGAANEKLFF,TGTGCCAGCTCACTTAATACAGGGGCGGCTAATGAAAAACTGTTTTTT
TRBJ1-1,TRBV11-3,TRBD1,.,CASSLTGDVTEAFF,TGTGCCAGCAGCTTGACAGGGGATGTCACTGAAGCTTTCTTT
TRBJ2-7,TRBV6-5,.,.,CASSSTRTEQYF,TGTGCCAGCAGCTCAACTAGAACCGAGCAGTACTTC